Given below is one T cell receptor beta chain in context. It was during active infection that Seattle patients were enrolled and then longitudinally followed. Method: immunoSEQ multiplex PCR; TCRdb's copy keeps in-frame clones and lacks some. Among 250,000 or so clones, around 90% were seen once, and the ten largest hold around 0.9%. Germline V lookup: CDR1 GTSNPN, CDR2 SVGIG (reference sequence). V gave up 0 bases and J gave up 5 bases, with 10 bases separating them. The CDR3 runs 13 residues. These data come from a study of blood T cell repertoires in COVID-19. V and J are TRBV30 and TRBJ2-5, with TRBD1 as a possible D gene (5 bases). The source material was peripheral blood. The sequence came from a man aged 25-40 years with COVID-19, enrolled during active disease. CDR3 loop: CAWSVGAGETQYF. In nucleotides, the CDR3 is TGTGCCTGGAGTGTTGGGGCTGGGGAGACCCAGTACTTC. The full variable domain, its missing parts supplied by reference TRBV30 and TRBJ2-5, is SQTIHQWPATLVQPVGSPLSLECTVEGTSNPNLYWYRQAAGRGLQLLFYSVGIGQISSEVPQNLSASRPQDRQFILSSKKLLLSDSGFYLCAWSVGAGETQYFGPGTRLLVL.